The 3 T cell receptor beta chains given below trace back to one sample, sequenced in a study of regulatory T cells in long-lasting Graves disease. Sample time point: persistent/refractory GD, antithyroid drugs over 5 years with positive TRAb. RNA extracted from PBMCs served as the sequencing template. TCR beta libraries were built with iRepertoire HTBI primers and Arm-PCR of CDR3 regions. MiXCR, applied by TCRdb to the multiplex PCR reads, yields one record per CDR3 protein. In the table there are 500,000 to 700,000 distinct CDR3 sequences, 25% to 30% of which are singletons. The sequences come from peripheral blood mononuclear cells (PBMCs), collected when the disease was refractory, from a patient treated with antithyroid drugs. The receptors originated from a female donor with Graves disease.

Worth noting for this clonotype: A much more abundant neighbour one base away suggests this may be a read error. The chain links TRBV28 to TRBJ1-2; a weak D match, TRBD1 (5 bases). The CDR3 totals 17 residues. CDR1 MDHEN and CDR2 SYDVKM come from the germline V gene. The CDR3 reads CASGLRPGRISYYGYTF. In DNA form, the CDR3 reads TGTGCCAGCGGTTTAAGGCCGGGACGGATTTCCTACTATGGCTACACCTTC.

This clonotype was counted many times. The rearrangement links TRBV5-6 to TRBJ1-1; no clear D gene. Germline CDR1 SGHDT, CDR2 YYEEEE. This CDR3 region has 14 residues. Trimming left V 4 bases short and J 0 bases short, with 10 bases between. The CDR3 spells CASSPTAVNTEAFF. The CDR3 bases are TGTGCCAGCAGCCCCACGGCGGTGAACACTGAAGCTTTCTTT.

The V gene is TRBV5-1, the J gene TRBJ1-1, with 11 bases that match TRBD1. Per the germline V gene, CDR1 is SGHRS and CDR2 is YFSETQ. The CDR3 length is 16 residues. V dropped 3 bases and J dropped 4; count of bases not matched to a gene: 8. The CDR3 nucleotides are TGCGCCAGCAGCTCGTGGACAGGGGGCTTGAGCACTGAAGCTTTCTTT. This translates into CASSSWTGGLSTEAFF. The variable domain in full, with the rest retrieved from reference TRBV5-1 and TRBJ1-1, is KAGVTQTPRYLIKTRGQQVTLSCSPISGHRSVSWYQQTPGQGLQFLFEYFSETQRNKGNFPGRFSGRQFSNSRSEMNVSTLELGDSALYLCASSSWTGGLSTEAFFGQGTRLTVV.